This T cell receptor beta chain was identified in a study of regulatory T cells in long-lasting Graves disease. Library construction for TCR beta used iRepertoire HTBI primers and Arm-PCR of CDR3 regions. TCRdb itself ran the multiplex PCR reads through MiXCR, one entry per CDR3 protein. This sample has around 340,000 distinct CDR3 sequences, with 15% to 20% found just once. This clonotype has a handful of counts. Antigen: not known. Study findings and constraints: Thyroid tissue went unstudied; only peripheral blood was examined. Persistent patients shared thousands of public clonotypes among themselves. Newly diagnosed patients shared fewer, at about a thousand. Owing to a sample size that was small, accuracy may have been reduced.

This sample's time point: persistent/refractory GD, antithyroid drugs over 5 years with positive TRAb. PBMC RNA served as the TCR library source. This sample comprised peripheral blood mononuclear cells (PBMCs), obtained when the disease was refractory, from a patient treated with antithyroid drugs. The sequence came from a female donor with Graves disease.

The CDR3 protein is CASSSGTSVETQYF. The CDR3 DNA sequence: TGTGCCAGCAGTTCTGGGACTAGCGTAGAGACCCAGTACTTC. The rearrangement uses TRBV6-9 and TRBJ2-5, with 10 nucleotides matching TRBD2. The CDR3 is made up of 14 amino acids. The germline V gene encodes CDR1 MNHGY and CDR2 SVAAGI. V was clipped by 4 bases and J by 4 bases; unmatched bases: 3.